The rows below give T cell receptor beta chains drawn from one sample of a study of cytomegalovirus exposure and HLA in healthy donors. TCRdb's copy holds only in-frame clones and misses some; the assay was immunoSEQ multiplex PCR. This table has 85,000 to 100,000 clones, 55% to 75% appearing once. The sequenced material came from PBMCs. The receptors here all came from a man between 60 and 75 years old in good health and CMV-seronegative. Both conserved end residues are part of each CDR3.

TRBV6-1	CASSESGRDEGYEQFF
TRBV5-6	CASSLVGFGGGNTIYF
TRBV5-8	CANPTGRTDTQYF
TRBV11-3	CASSSHPGQGPNTEAFF
TRBV11-3	CASSFLQGLDTEAFF
TRBV7-3	CASSSGGPETQYF
TRBV11-3	CASSFNIYNEQFF
TRBV4-1	CASSQESRAGREAFF
TRBV5-1	CASSAVLGYEQYF
TRBV5-4	CASSGDRVGAGELFF
TRBV28	CASSSPDRPSYEQYF
TRBV6-1	CASRRGLGQPQHF
TRBV9	CASSDGGAGELFF
TRBV6-5	CASSGQGGLFGYTF
TRBV19	CASRERGYTGELFF
TRBV27	CASSPPLTRVGEQFF